Listed below are T cell receptor beta chains from one sample, sequenced in a study of CD4 T cells in relation to SARS-CoV-2 and coronaviruses. Their antigen targets remain unknown. Profiling relied on immunoSEQ multiplex PCR, and the TCRdb table lists in-frame clones only, not all of them. The sample contains 25,000 to 30,000 clones, around three quarters of which appear only once. The sample comprised CD4+ T cells from PBMCs, cultured in vitro. These receptors were taken from a human donor in good health. Both conserved end residues are part of each CDR3. Fields, in order: clone size, V gene, D gene, J gene, CDR3 protein, CDR3 DNA. The D gene is left open where the match is weak. Size tells how often a clone was seen (once, few, many) or the class of an expanded clone, and some rows leave it out.

>few|TRBV19|-|TRBJ1-5
CASSWTNQPQHF
TGTGCCAGTAGTTGGACAAATCAGCCCCAGCATTTT
>-|TRBV5-1|TRBD2|TRBJ2-2
CASSPLLAGETGELFF
TGCGCCAGCAGCCCCCTACTAGCGGGGGAAACCGGGGAGCTGTTTTTT
>once|TRBV5-1|TRBD2|TRBJ2-1
CASSLSLAGGNEQFF
TGCGCCAGCAGCTTGTCACTAGCGGGAGGCAATGAGCAGTTCTTC
>few|TRBV29-1|TRBD1|TRBJ1-4
CSVEQGAKEKLFF
TGCAGCGTGGAACAGGGGGCTAAGGAAAAACTGTTTTTT
>-|TRBV21-1|-|TRBJ2-4
CASSKVAGVAKNIQYF
TGTGCCAGCAGCAAAGTTGCGGGAGTGGCCAAAAACATTCAGTACTTC
>-|TRBV7-2|-|TRBJ2-7
CASSFSGGTGAREQYF
TGTGCCAGCAGCTTCTCCGGAGGGACTGGGGCCCGCGAGCAGTACTTC
>once|TRBV6-5|-|TRBJ2-7
CASSYEGNSAREQYF
TGTGCCAGCAGTTACGAGGGGAATTCGGCTAGAGAGCAGTACTTC
>-|TRBV7-7|-|TRBJ2-2
CASSFSGGELFF
TGTGCCAGCAGCTTTAGTGGAGGGGAGCTGTTTTTT
>-|TRBV5-1|-|TRBJ1-1
CASSLDAPRTEAFF
TGCGCCAGCAGCTTGGACGCCCCGAGGACTGAAGCTTTCTTT
>-|TRBV5-1|TRBD1|TRBJ1-3
CASSPLGQGGGNTIYF
TGCGCCAGCAGCCCACTCGGACAGGGAGGTGGAAACACCATATATTTT
>-|TRBV10-3|-|TRBJ2-5
CAISDGQETQYF
TGTGCCATCAGTGACGGCCAAGAGACCCAGTACTTC
>-|TRBV6-2/TRBV6-3|-|TRBJ2-5
CASSLQGKETQYF
TGTGCCAGCAGTCTTCAGGGGAAAGAGACCCAGTACTTC
>-|TRBV5-1|TRBD2|TRBJ2-1
CASSSLEGGYNEQFF
TGCGCCAGCAGCTCATTAGAGGGAGGGTACAATGAGCAGTTCTTC
>-|TRBV27|-|TRBJ1-6
CASSYNSFSNSPLHF
TGTGCCAGCAGCTATAACAGTTTTAGCAATTCACCCCTCCACTTT
>-|TRBV4-2|-|TRBJ1-1
CASSRGGQNTEAFF
TGTGCCAGCAGCAGAGGAGGACAGAACACTGAAGCTTTCTTT
>few|TRBV5-1|TRBD2|TRBJ2-5
CASSLEPGLAGEGETQYF
TGCGCCAGCAGCTTGGAACCGGGACTAGCGGGAGAGGGGGAGACCCAGTACTTC
>once|TRBV4-2|-|TRBJ2-7
CASSQDLGVGSYEQYF
TGTGCCAGCAGCCAAGATCTCGGGGTAGGGTCCTACGAGCAGTACTTC
>-|TRBV5-1|-|TRBJ2-3
CASSFVQDSSTDTQYF
TGCGCCAGCAGCTTCGTTCAGGACTCGAGCACAGATACGCAGTATTTT
>-|TRBV2|TRBD1|TRBJ2-6
CASSYTGTGVSAVLTF
TGTGCCAGCAGCTACACCGGGACAGGGGTATCGGCCGTCCTGACTTTC
>-|TRBV19|TRBD1|TRBJ1-2
CAASVQGAYGYTF
TGTGCCGCCAGCGTACAGGGGGCCTATGGCTACACCTTC
>-|TRBV4-2|-|TRBJ1-6
CASSPGRGTSPLHF
TGTGCCAGCAGCCCCGGGAGGGGTACTTCACCCCTCCACTTT
>-|TRBV7-2|-|TRBJ1-2
CASSYPAYRVDGYTF
TGTGCCAGCAGCTACCCGGCCTACAGGGTTGATGGCTACACCTTC
>-|TRBV2|-|TRBJ1-1
CASSVRGTEAFF
TGTGCCAGCAGTGTAAGGGGGACTGAAGCTTTCTTT
>-|TRBV3-1/TRBV3-2|-|TRBJ1-6
CASSPLRLGTGYNSPLHF
TGTGCCAGCAGCCCGCTACGGCTGGGGACCGGCTATAATTCACCCCTCCACTTT
>once|TRBV7-2|-|TRBJ1-5
CASSLHGGGNQPQHF
TGTGCCAGCAGCCTGCACGGGGGCGGCAATCAGCCCCAGCATTTT
>-|TRBV29-1|-|TRBJ2-1
CSVGGGSGDSSYNEQFF
TGCAGCGTCGGGGGCGGATCGGGGGACAGCTCCTACAATGAGCAGTTCTTC